These T cell receptor beta chains were read from a single sample in a study of T cell responses to AZD1222 COVID-19 vaccine. TCRdb's table, derived via immunoSEQ multiplex PCR, lists solely in-frame clones and lacks some. The table has tens of thousands of clones, 90% to 95% seen once; the top ten hold less than 4%. Sequenced material: peripheral blood, taken 28 days after the second AZD1222 dose. These receptors were taken from an adult who received the AZD1222 COVID-19 vaccine. The CDR3 runs from the conserved cysteine through the conserved F or W. Fields, in order: CDR3 length, D gene, J gene, V gene, clone size, CDR3 protein, CDR3 DNA. The D gene is left open where the match is weak. Clone size is shown for a subset of rows, as once, few, many or a class of expanded clone.

13,TRBD1,TRBJ1-6,TRBV3-1/TRBV3-2,-,CASSQGQGTPLHF,TGTGCCAGCAGCCAGGGACAGGGAACACCCCTCCACTTT
14,TRBD1,TRBJ1-3,TRBV5-6,-,CASSWTGNGNTIYF,TGTGCCAGCAGCTGGACAGGGAACGGAAACACCATATATTTT
14,-,TRBJ1-2,TRBV2,-,CASSESARYYGYTF,TGTGCCAGCAGTGAATCCGCCAGATACTATGGCTACACCTTC
15,TRBD1,TRBJ1-1,TRBV7-9,-,CASSFLQGGGTEAFF,TGTGCCAGCAGCTTCCTACAGGGGGGCGGTACTGAAGCTTTCTTT
14,-,TRBJ1-6,TRBV15,-,CATSSYRVSSPLHF,TGTGCCACCAGCAGTTACAGGGTTAGCTCACCCCTCCACTTT
16,TRBD2,TRBJ2-5,TRBV11-2,-,CASSLLSLAGQETQYF,TGTGCCAGCAGCTTACTTAGCCTAGCGGGCCAAGAGACCCAGTACTTC
17,-,TRBJ2-3,TRBV4-3,-,CASSQEMRDWSTDTQYF,TGCGCCAGCAGCCAAGAGATGAGGGACTGGAGCACAGATACGCAGTATTTT
12,-,TRBJ2-2,TRBV12-3/TRBV12-4,-,CASGRGTGELFF,TGTGCCAGCGGTCGGGGGACCGGGGAGCTGTTTTTT
14,-,TRBJ1-2,TRBV18,-,CASSRNDFNYGYTF,TGTGCCAGCTCACGGAACGACTTTAACTATGGCTACACCTTC
12,-,TRBJ1-5,TRBV28,-,CATRTSNQPQHF,TGTGCCACACGGACCTCCAATCAGCCCCAGCATTTT
11,-,TRBJ2-3,TRBV10-2,-,CAGRLGDTQYF,TGCGCCGGGCGGTTGGGAGATACGCAGTATTTT
14,-,TRBJ1-1,TRBV19,-,CASSIDGRASEAFF,TGTGCCAGTAGTATAGATGGGAGGGCCTCTGAAGCTTTCTTT
13,-,TRBJ2-5,TRBV3-1/TRBV3-2,-,CASSQDSQETQYF,TGTGCCAGCAGCCAAGACAGCCAAGAGACCCAGTACTTC
15,-,TRBJ1-2,TRBV25-1,-,CASSKSSVRGHGYTF,TGTGCCAGCAGTAAAAGCTCGGTCAGGGGCCATGGCTACACCTTC
15,TRBD2,TRBJ2-1,TRBV19,-,CASRMTSGGSHEQFF,TGTGCCAGTAGGATGACTAGCGGGGGGAGCCATGAGCAGTTCTTC
14,-,TRBJ1-4,TRBV7-8,-,CASSLAGGNEKLFF,TGTGCCAGCAGCTTAGCGGGGGGAAATGAAAAACTGTTTTTT
15,-,TRBJ2-1,TRBV15,-,CATSRDVTRRGEQFF,TGTGCCACCAGCAGAGACGTCACAAGGAGGGGTGAGCAGTTCTTC
15,-,TRBJ1-5,TRBV19,-,CASRTGLYSNQPQHF,TGTGCCAGTCGTACTGGGCTGTATAGCAATCAGCCCCAGCATTTT
15,TRBD1,TRBJ2-7,TRBV7-6,few,CASSLRRQGSGEQYF,TGTGCCAGCAGCTTAAGGAGACAGGGGTCCGGCGAGCAGTACTTC
17,TRBD1,TRBJ2-2,TRBV6-2/TRBV6-3,-,CASSYAGTGGLSGELFF,TGTGCCAGCAGTTACGCGGGGACAGGGGGCCTTAGCGGGGAGCTGTTTTTT
13,-,TRBJ1-2,TRBV12-3/TRBV12-4,-,CASEVGRGYGYTF,TGTGCCAGCGAGGTCGGACGAGGCTATGGCTACACCTTC
12,-,TRBJ2-3,TRBV6-6,-,CASSYQRDTQYF,TGTGCCAGCAGCTACCAGCGGGATACGCAGTATTTT
19,-,TRBJ1-2,TRBV21-1,-,CASSPKARVGQGVSISYTF,TGTGCCAGCAGCCCTAAGGCCAGGGTGGGACAGGGGGTTTCTATTAGCTACACCTTC
15,TRBD1,TRBJ2-7,TRBV6-5,-,CASSPDRGKRGEQYF,TGTGCCAGCAGTCCGGACAGGGGGAAAAGAGGCGAGCAGTACTTC
14,TRBD1,TRBJ1-2,TRBV9,-,CASSAHPGTVGYTF,TGTGCCAGCAGCGCCCATCCCGGGACAGTAGGCTACACCTTC
11,-,TRBJ1-2,TRBV19,-,CVSQGDYGYTF,TGTGTCTCCCAGGGTGACTATGGCTACACCTTC
15,-,TRBJ2-7,TRBV5-1,-,CASSLVGSSSYEQYF,TGCGCCAGCAGCTTGGTGGGGAGTAGCTCCTACGAGCAGTACTTC
17,-,TRBJ1-5,TRBV5-6,-,CASSLPRQASRNQPQHF,TGTGCCAGCAGCTTACCGCGACAGGCGAGTCGAAATCAGCCCCAGCATTTT
14,-,TRBJ2-5,TRBV10-3,once,CAIRAGLTQETQYF,TGTGCCATCAGGGCGGGGCTGACCCAAGAGACCCAGTACTTC
15,-,TRBJ1-2,TRBV7-2,-,CASTIMSQAPYGYTF,TGTGCCAGCACAATCATGTCACAGGCACCCTATGGCTACACCTTC
15,-,TRBJ1-1,TRBV27,-,CASSLSGTTSAEAFF,TGTGCCAGCAGTTTATCCGGGACGACCTCCGCCGAAGCTTTCTTT
14,-,TRBJ2-1,TRBV6-5,-,CASRASLAVNEQFF,TGTGCCAGCAGGGCCAGTCTAGCAGTCAATGAGCAGTTCTTC
14,-,TRBJ2-3,TRBV7-2,-,CASRWGAPPDTQYF,TGTGCCAGCAGATGGGGGGCCCCGCCAGATACGCAGTATTTT
17,TRBD2,TRBJ2-3,TRBV5-1,-,CASSPLRGRGGSDTQYF,TGCGCCAGCAGCCCCCTTCGGGGGCGGGGGGGCAGTGATACGCAGTATTTT
15,-,TRBJ1-3,TRBV5-1,-,CASSLDGSPGNTIYF,TGCGCCAGCAGCTTGGATGGCAGTCCTGGAAACACCATATATTTT
16,-,TRBJ2-2,TRBV19,-,CASSIVPSSEAGELFF,TGTGCCAGTAGTATAGTCCCTAGCTCCGAGGCCGGGGAGCTGTTTTTT
13,TRBD1,TRBJ1-6,TRBV9,few,CAGSTGYNSPLHF,TGTGCCGGATCGACAGGGTATAATTCACCCCTCCACTTT
14,-,TRBJ1-2,TRBV19,-,CASSIGWQDYGYTF,TGTGCCAGTAGTATAGGTTGGCAGGACTATGGCTACACCTTC
13,-,TRBJ1-1,TRBV6-5,-,CASSLDSFPKAFF,TGTGCCAGCAGTCTCGACAGCTTCCCGAAGGCTTTCTTT
15,-,TRBJ2-1,TRBV9,-,CASSVSGRSYNEQFF,TGTGCCAGCAGCGTATCGGGACGGAGCTACAATGAGCAGTTCTTC